The T cell receptor beta chain described here comes from a study of PD-1 blockade in classical Hodgkin lymphoma. Notes on the study in general: After ASCT, patients who started nivolumab under 1 year later were excluded. Reported findings placed baseline TCR diversity lower in newly diagnosed patients (compared with healthy donors). While CD8+ TCR diversity did not rise significantly by C4D1, CD4+ TCR diversity did.

This clone was found a few times. As yet, its antigen is unknown. Produced via immunoSEQ multiplex PCR; TCRdb's table is partial and in-frame only. The sample yields more than 60,000 clones, roughly 90% seen once. Trimming pared 1 base from V and 0 bases from J, leaving 10 bases between. The length of the CDR3 is 16 residues. The germline CDR1 and CDR2 sequences are MGHRA and YSYEKL. There was relapse after autologous stem cell transplantation in every patient, and there was variation in brentuximab vedotin exposure. Relapsed/refractory classical Hodgkin lymphoma patients had complete, partial or progressive responses.

The gene calls are TRBV4-1 and TRBJ1-5, with D possibly TRBD1 on 5 matching bases. The source is a human donor with classical Hodgkin lymphoma. This sample comprised peripheral blood mononuclear cells (PBMCs), obtained at baseline. The CDR3 is CASSQGGAYSNQPQHF. CDR3 nucleotides: TGCGCCAGCAGCCAAGGAGGGGCTTATAGCAATCAGCCCCAGCATTTT.